This T cell receptor beta chain is from a study of radiotherapy plus CTLA-4 blockade in lung cancer. Study outcomes and limitations: Alongside interferon-beta, early blood T cell clone dynamics were reportedly the best predictor of response. Blood-borne expansion of tumor-derived TCR clones followed radiotherapy plus ipilimumab.

With 2 bases clipped from V and 9 bases from J, the junction kept 13 bases outside the gene matches. CDR3 length: 17 amino acids. The V gene's germline CDR1 is LNHDA and CDR2 SQIVND (reference sequence). Comments on this clone: Its antigen is currently unknown.

The repertoire was sequenced with immunoSEQ multiplex PCR; TCRdb's copy has only in-frame clones and lacks some. The sample carries approximately 85,000 clones, around 86% recorded once. Treatment of patients with chemo-refractory metastatic non-small-cell lung cancer consisted of focal radiation plus CTLA-4 blockade with ipilimumab. The receptor was isolated from a human donor with non-small cell lung cancer that progressed on radiotherapy plus ipilimumab. Specimen: peripheral blood, collected from a patient treated with radiotherapy plus ipilimumab. This chain links TRBV19 with TRBJ1-6; TRBD1 aligns across 7 bases. In DNA, the CDR3 is TGTGCCAGTAGTATATTCTCAGGACAGGCCCGCACTTCACCCCTCCACTTT. As protein: CASSIFSGQARTSPLHF. The entire variable domain, with the rest obtained from reference TRBV19 and TRBJ1-6, is as follows: DGGITQSPKYLFRKEGQNVTLSCEQNLNHDAMYWYRQDPGQGLRLIYYSQIVNDFQKGDIAEGYSVSREKKESFPLTVTSAQKNPTAFYLCASSIFSGQARTSPLHFGNGTRLTVT.